This TCR beta chain comes out of a study of response to subunit inactivated influenza vaccine (dated by TCRdb to the late 2010s). In the study overall: Deep quantitative T cell receptor repertoire profiling was used in the study to track responses to a trivalent subunit inactivated influenza vaccine. What the work shows at the level of the full study, not this receptor alone: The authors suggested that each seasonal influenza vaccination may recruit only a limited number of new T cells.

The receptor library was made with RT-PCR. Reads for this sample came from an Illumina HiSeq 2500. In TCRdb, the public reads were trimmed at Q25 with fastp and aligned with MiXCR, with productive beta chains retained. Each record represents a unique CDR3 protein, reported with the most common genes and DNA among its rows. This sample comprises more than 450,000 distinct CDR3 sequences, 10% to 12% of them detected only once. The ten largest clonotypes hold 11% of the sample. As for this clonotype: Its antigen remains undetermined. The sample holds no much larger clone one base away, and base qualities are not on file.

The CDR3 starts with the cysteine, ends with the phenylalanine, and has 17 residues. The kept DNA is CDR3 alone, 51 bases in frame from the first base. The V end gives up 5 bases and the J end 4 bases, leaving 8 bases in the junction not matched to a gene. In the germline V gene, CDR1 corresponds to SGHTA and CDR2 to FQGNSA. These data also formed part of another study, on T cells expressing NK-cell markers. As noted in the second study: The TCR beta cDNA libraries were made using 5'RACE template switching, a step that added both a universal primer site and unique molecular identifiers. Fewer than ten donors provided sorted CD3+CD56+NKG2C+, CD3+CD56+NKG2C- and CD3+CD56-NKG2C+ T-cell subsets, whose TCR beta-chain repertoires were profiled. Among the eight sequenced donors, only one was HCMV-seronegative, while the other seven were HCMV-seropositive. To restrict sorting to alphabetaTCR-expressing T cells, an anti-gammadeltaTCR antibody was added in several experiments. In over five donors, the dominant CD3+CD56+NKG2C+ clonotypes were found to rank among the top 10 CD8+ clonotypes and to make up about 1.0-7.0% of CD8+ T cells. Those dominant clonotypes were again the most abundant among CD3+CD56-NKG2C+ cells in a few donors, at about 25-65%. Whether the expanded NKG2C-expressing T cell clones were specific for HCMV antigens remained unclear. The eight sequenced donors were randomly selected healthy volunteers, three men and five women. HCMV-specific IgG was detected in serum with a commercial ELISA kit to determine HCMV serostatus. Ficoll density gradient centrifugation was used to isolate peripheral blood mononuclear cells from blood. For about 6 donors, bulk peripheral blood T-cell repertoires were additionally sequenced from unsorted PBMC. cDNA synthesis was primed from the TCR beta constant segment and was followed by two successive PCR amplification steps. Sequencing of the libraries produced 2 x 150 bp reads on Illumina HiSeq 2000/2500, MiSeq or NextSeq. Reads were demultiplexed and grouped by UMI with MIGEC, and clonotypes were assembled and quantified with MiTCR. To remove erroneous sequences, TCR cDNA sequences were retained only when supported by two or more reads. Downstream repertoire analysis used the tcR package, and clonotypes were matched across fractions by CDR3 nucleotide sequence plus V segment. VDJmatch was used to annotate antigen specificity against VDJdb, with one amino acid substitution allowed in CDR3.

The rearrangement combines TRBV7-2 with TRBJ2-1; TRBD2 matches 13 bases in the middle. Material: PBMCs from blood, obtained on the day of vaccination. This receptor was taken from a man aged 50 to 60 who received an inactivated influenza vaccine. Donor details come from another sample of the same person, matched by shared clones. The sequenced DNA: TGTGCCAGCAGCAACTTCCCGACTAGCGGGGGGTACAATGAGCAGTTCTTC. Its product reads: CASSNFPTSGGYNEQFF.